Following are 27 T cell receptor beta chains from one sample sequenced in a study of cytomegalovirus exposure and HLA in healthy donors. The primer mix had 60 Vbeta and 13 Jbeta primers. Profiling relied on immunoSEQ multiplex PCR, and the TCRdb table lists in-frame clones only, not all of them. The sample holds under 300,000 clones, 92% seen once. Specimen: PBMCs. These receptor sequences come from a girl aged 2-10 years in good health and CMV-seronegative.

The rearrangement links TRBV28 to TRBJ2-5, with TRBD1 matching over 7 bases. This CDR3 has 15 residues. V lost 5 bases and J lost 2; bases outside the gene matches: 8. Germline CDR1 and CDR2: MDHEN and SYDVKM. Written as DNA, the CDR3 is TGTGCCAGCAGTGAGAGGGCAGGGGGACAAGAGACCCAGTACTTC. Residues: CASSERAGGQETQYF.

The chain joins TRBV27 to TRBJ1-1; unclear D gene. The CDR3 extends over 13 amino acids. Germline V CDR1 and CDR2: MNHEY, SMNVEV (reference sequence). The V end was cut by 6 bases, the J end by 1 base, with 9 bases between. The CDR3 loop reads CASSRSSNTEAFF. CDR3 sequence (DNA): TGTGCCAGCAGCCGGAGCTCGAACACTGAAGCTTTCTTT.

The rearrangement joins TRBV9 to TRBJ2-1; 9 positions agree with TRBD2. CDR1 and CDR2 from the germline V gene are SGDLS and YYNGEE. The V gene end was trimmed by 0 bases and the J gene end by 8 bases; junction bases not matched to a gene: 9. This CDR3 region has 16 residues. Here the CDR3 DNA reads TGTGCCAGCAGCGTAGGGGCGGGACTAGCCGCCGATGAGCAGTTCTTC. Translation gives CASSVGAGLAADEQFF.

The rearrangement joins TRBV7-2 to TRBJ2-3; 7 nucleotides line up with TRBD1. The ends lost 6 bases at V and 3 bases at J; junction bases unmatched: 6. CDR1 and CDR2 from the germline V gene are SGHTA and FQGNSA. CDR3 length: 14 amino acids. The CDR3 DNA is TGTGCCAGCAGGCTGGCAGGGGGAACAGATACGCAGTATTTT. It translates to CASRLAGGTDTQYF.

This chain connects TRBV30 to TRBJ2-2, with 8 positions matching TRBD1. Trimming took 4 bases from V and 5 from J; bases not matched to a gene: 6. Germline-derived CDR1 and CDR2 are GTSNPN and SVGIG (reference sequence). The CDR3 spans 14 residues. CDR3 coding DNA: TGTGCCTGGATCAGGGGGCTGGGGACCGGGGAGCTGTTTTTT. It is translated as CAWIRGLGTGELFF.

V and J are TRBV6-1 and TRBJ2-7; 8 bases fit TRBD1. The V and J ends lost 6 bases and 4 bases, in that order; junction bases with no gene match: 8. The CDR3 spans 14 residues. Germline V CDR1 and CDR2: MNHNS, SASEGT. CDR3 amino acids: CASREDRVSYEQYF. CDR3 nucleotides: TGTGCCAGCAGAGAGGACAGGGTGTCATACGAGCAGTACTTC.

The rearrangement links TRBV11-3 to TRBJ2-1, with 11 bases that match TRBD2. CDR1 is SGHNT, CDR2 YENEEA, per germline. The CDR3 loop spans 14 amino acids. The junction had 4 bases not matched to a gene; V was cut back by 5 bases and J by 7 bases. The CDR3 protein is CASSPWTSGNEQFF. The DNA of the CDR3 is TGTGCCAGCAGCCCGTGGACTAGCGGGAATGAGCAGTTCTTC.

This rearrangement joins TRBV5-1 to TRBJ2-3; 8 bases match TRBD2. The germline V gene has CDR1 SGHRS and CDR2 YFSETQ. CDR3 length: 14 amino acids. J lost 6 bases, V lost 2 bases, and 5 bases had no gene match. The CDR3 loop is CASSFPGGLDTQYF. In nucleotides, the CDR3 is TGCGCCAGCAGCTTCCCGGGAGGGCTGGATACGCAGTATTTT.

J is TRBJ2-7 and V is TRBV4-2; the match to TRBD2 covers 10 bases. The CDR3 has 18 amino acids. CDR1 is LGHNA, CDR2 YNFKEQ, per germline. The V and J ends lost 0 bases and 3 bases, in that order; junction bases with no gene match: 11. Here the CDR3 reads CASSQDPLAGVLNYEQYF. CDR3 coding DNA: TGTGCCAGCAGCCAAGATCCCCTAGCGGGAGTTCTAAACTACGAGCAGTACTTC.

The chain links TRBV5-1 to TRBJ2-3; 8 bases fit TRBD1. V trimming: 4 bases; J trimming: 4 bases; junction bases outside the gene matches: 11. CDR3 length equals 16 residues. The germline CDR1 and CDR2 sequences are SGHRS and YFSETQ. CDR3 amino acids: CASSIRGTGPPDTQYF. Written as DNA, the CDR3 is TGCGCCAGCAGCATAAGAGGGACAGGCCCCCCAGATACGCAGTATTTT.

The chain joins TRBV28 to TRBJ1-1; TRBD1 agrees at 7 bases. CDR3 size: 14 residues. V shed 5 bases, J shed 1 base, and the junction held 4 bases outside the gene matches. Germline V gene lookup returns CDR1 MDHEN and CDR2 SYDVKM. CDR3 sequence (DNA): TGTGCCAGCAGTACAGGGGCCTCGAACACTGAAGCTTTCTTT. It is translated as CASSTGASNTEAFF.

The rearrangement joins TRBV7-9 to TRBJ1-4; D may be TRBD1 (5 bases). CDR1 SEHNR and CDR2 FQNEAQ come from the germline V gene (reference sequence). This CDR3 is built from 14 residues. V was trimmed by 1 base and J by 10 bases, leaving 13 bases between them. CDR3 sequence (DNA): TGTGCCAGCAGCTTAGGGGGGGATGTCCTAAAACTGTTTTTT. This sequence encodes CASSLGGDVLKLFF.

This clone was seen only once. V usage is TRBV12-5 and J usage is TRBJ1-2, with D uncertain. The germline CDR1 and CDR2 sequences are LGHNT and FRNRAP. V was trimmed by 6 bases and J by 2 bases, leaving 4 bases between them. CDR3 length: 11 residues. This CDR3 is CASGKNYGYTF. CDR3 in DNA: TGTGCTAGTGGCAAAAACTATGGCTACACCTTC.

This chain links TRBV7-8 with TRBJ2-4, with 8 positions matching TRBD2. The CDR3 covers 17 residues. CDR1 and CDR2 (germline): SGHVS, FQNEAQ. Unmatched junction bases numbered 10, after V lost 6 bases and J lost 0 bases. The CDR3 DNA sequence: TGTGCCAGCAGTGTAAATAGCGGGGTCCTAGCCAAAAACATTCAGTACTTC. Translating it yields CASSVNSGVLAKNIQYF.

The chain joins TRBV5-4 to TRBJ2-3; 9 bases align to TRBD1. The germline CDR1 and CDR2 sequences are SGHNT and YYREEE (reference sequence). This CDR3 is 15 amino acids long. V trimming: 3 bases; J trimming: 0 bases; junction bases outside the gene matches: 2. DNA for the CDR3: TGTGCCAGCAGCTACGACAGGGGGAGCACAGATACGCAGTATTTT. This sequence encodes CASSYDRGSTDTQYF.

V and J are TRBV15 and TRBJ1-5; 8 bases are shared with TRBD1. The germline V gene has CDR1 LNHNV and CDR2 YYDKDF (reference sequence). The CDR3 runs 17 residues. The V gene end was trimmed by 0 bases and the J gene end by 5 bases; junction bases not matched to a gene: 9. The CDR3 reads CATSRDPGQGVHQPQHF. CDR3 nucleotide sequence: TGTGCCACCAGCAGAGATCCCGGACAGGGCGTTCATCAGCCCCAGCATTTT.

The genes are TRBV5-5 and TRBJ1-4; D is ambiguous. V lost 4 bases, J lost 0 bases, and 7 bases lay in between. The CDR3 totals 14 residues. Germline assignment: CDR1 SGHKS and CDR2 YYEKEE (reference sequence). CDR3 region: CASSGGATNEKLFF. CDR3 in DNA: TGTGCCAGCAGCGGCGGTGCAACTAATGAAAAACTGTTTTTT.

The genes are TRBV13 and TRBJ2-5; D not resolved. The J call may be faulty, since TRBJ2-7 better matches the DNA end. The CDR3 is made up of 13 amino acids. Germline V gene lookup returns CDR1 PRHDT and CDR2 FYEKMQ (reference sequence). The CDR3 sequence is CASSQLEVREQYF. DNA for the CDR3: TGTGCCAGCAGCCAGCTAGAGGTGCGCGAGCAGTACTTC.

This chain links TRBV30 with TRBJ1-4; 7 positions agree with TRBD1. This CDR3 region has 13 residues. The germline gives CDR1 GTSNPN, CDR2 SVGIG (reference sequence). V was clipped by 3 bases and J by 7 bases; unmatched bases: 5. CDR3 amino acids: CAWSPQGGEKLFF. DNA for the CDR3: TGTGCCTGGAGCCCCCAGGGGGGTGAAAAACTGTTTTTT. The full variable domain, rest sourced from reference TRBV30 and TRBJ1-4, is SQTIHQWPATLVQPVGSPLSLECTVEGTSNPNLYWYRQAAGRGLQLLFYSVGIGQISSEVPQNLSASRPQDRQFILSSKKLLLSDSGFYLCAWSPQGGEKLFFGSGTQLSVL.

The V gene is TRBV2, the J gene TRBJ1-6; 9 bases align to TRBD1. Germline V CDR1 and CDR2: SNHLY, FYNNEI. Germline trimming cut 8 bases from V and 10 bases from J; bases unmatched to any gene: 6. The CDR3 has 13 residues. The CDR3: CASDYRGLSPLHF. The CDR3 region has the DNA TGTGCCAGCGATTACAGGGGGCTCTCACCCCTCCACTTT.

This clone was recorded once. The chain has TRBV7-9 and TRBJ1-6, with D maybe TRBD1 (5 bases). V lost 7 bases and J lost 7, with 11 bases in between. The CDR3 consists of 13 residues. Germline CDR1 and CDR2: SEHNR and FQNEAQ (reference sequence). The CDR3: CASTGTGNSPLHF. CDR3 in DNA: TGTGCCAGCACCGGGACTGGCAATTCACCCCTCCACTTT.

The gene calls are TRBV6-6 and TRBJ1-2, with 7 bases fitting TRBD1. This CDR3 is built from 15 residues. With V trimmed by 5 bases and J by 5 bases, 11 bases remained unmatched. Germline-derived CDR1 and CDR2 are MNHNY and SVGAGI (reference sequence). Written as DNA, the CDR3 is TGTGCCAGCAGTCCCTCCGGGACAGAGAAATATGGCTACACCTTC. Protein sequence: CASSPSGTEKYGYTF.

The V and J genes are TRBV15 and TRBJ1-4, with a tentative D call TRBD1 (5 bases). Germline values: CDR1 LNHNV, CDR2 YYDKDF (reference sequence). The V gene lost 1 base and the J gene lost 7 bases, with 10 bases spanning the gap. This CDR3 contains 14 residues. As DNA, the CDR3 is TGTGCCACCAGCAGAGTACAGGAGGGTGAAAAACTGTTTTTT. Its protein is CATSRVQEGEKLFF. Variable domain in full (rest from reference TRBV15 and TRBJ1-4): DAMVIQNPRYQVTQFGKPVTLSCSQTLNHNVMYWYQQKSSQAPKLLFHYYDKDFNNEADTPDNFQSRRPNTSFCFLDIRSPGLGDTAMYLCATSRVQEGEKLFFGSGTQLSVL.

The V call is TRBV27, the J call TRBJ2-1, with 12 bases aligning to TRBD2. The CDR3 extends over 16 amino acids. Losses at the gene ends were 7 bases for V and 6 bases for J; bases not matched to a gene: 10. Germline CDR1 reads MNHEY; CDR2 reads SMNVEV (reference sequence). Written as DNA, the CDR3 is TGTGCCAGCACCCGATATGGACTAGCGGGAACCAATGAGCAGTTCTTC. This gives the protein CASTRYGLAGTNEQFF.

This chain connects TRBV20-1 to TRBJ1-1; a weak D match, TRBD1 (5 bases). Trimming took off 8 bases at V and 7 bases at J, with 14 bases between the two ends. The germline V gene has CDR1 DFQATT and CDR2 SNEGSKA (reference sequence). This CDR3 has 11 amino acids. The CDR3 DNA sequence: TGCAGTACGCTGGACAAGGGTGAAGCTTTCTTT. Translating gives CSTLDKGEAFF.

V gene TRBV5-1 combines with J gene TRBJ2-3, with 8 bases fitting TRBD2. V dropped 2 bases and J dropped 2; count of bases not matched to a gene: 1. This CDR3 contains 14 residues. Germline CDR1 is SGHRS and CDR2 is YFSETQ. The CDR3 here is CASSLAGDTDTQYF. The CDR3 nucleotides are TGCGCCAGCAGCTTAGCGGGAGACACAGATACGCAGTATTTT.

V and J are TRBV7-2 and TRBJ1-1; a possible D gene is TRBD1 (6 bases). Germline assignment: CDR1 SGHTA and CDR2 FQGNSA. V gave up 0 bases and J gave up 5 bases, with 13 bases separating them. The CDR3 has 15 residues. The CDR3 coding sequence is TGTGCCAGCAGCTTAGCCTCCAGGGGAAGGACTGAAGCTTTCTTT. Translated, it gives CASSLASRGRTEAFF.